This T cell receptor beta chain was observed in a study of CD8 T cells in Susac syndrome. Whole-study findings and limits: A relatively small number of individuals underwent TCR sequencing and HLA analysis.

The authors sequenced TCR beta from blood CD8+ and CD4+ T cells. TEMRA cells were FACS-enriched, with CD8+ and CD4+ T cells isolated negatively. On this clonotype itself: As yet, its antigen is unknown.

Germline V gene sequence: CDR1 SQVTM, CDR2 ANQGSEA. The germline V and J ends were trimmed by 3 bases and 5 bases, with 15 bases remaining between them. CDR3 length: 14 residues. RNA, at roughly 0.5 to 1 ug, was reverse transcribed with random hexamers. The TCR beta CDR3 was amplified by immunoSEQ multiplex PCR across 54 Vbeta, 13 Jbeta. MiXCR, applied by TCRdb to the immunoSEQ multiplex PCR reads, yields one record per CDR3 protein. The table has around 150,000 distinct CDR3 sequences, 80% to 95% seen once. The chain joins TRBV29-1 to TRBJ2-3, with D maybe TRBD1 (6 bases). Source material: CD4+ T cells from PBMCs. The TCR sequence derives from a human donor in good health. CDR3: CSVDGRGAGDTQYF. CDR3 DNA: TGCAGCGTTGACGGCAGGGGCGCCGGAGATACGCAGTATTTT.